The sequence of this TCR beta chain was determined in a study of blood T cell repertoires in COVID-19. At the level of the study: The United States, Italy and Spain were the sources of the acute and convalescent COVID-19 samples.

In the original processing: From reference gene primer amplification, estimates of nucleated cell counts were derived. Produced via immunoSEQ multiplex PCR; TCRdb's table is partial and in-frame only. That table is the source of V, J and clone size, and D and trimming were worked out from the DNA. The table lists 280,000 or so clones, about nine tenths of them singletons. This CDR3 contains 15 residues. Germline values: CDR1 MNHEY, CDR2 SVGAGI. Trimming cost V 11 bases and J 6 bases, with 23 bases left between them. This clone was recorded once. The sequence was obtained from a woman between 45 and 65 years old who had been exposed to COVID-19. Sequences were obtained from PBMCs or T cells enriched from blood (not recorded which). J is TRBJ2-1 and V is TRBV6-5, with D possibly being TRBD1 (5 bases). This CDR3 is CAGADLQGLFNEQFF. The CDR3 DNA reads as TGTGCCGGAGCCGACCTCCAGGGATTGTTCAATGAGCAGTTCTTC.